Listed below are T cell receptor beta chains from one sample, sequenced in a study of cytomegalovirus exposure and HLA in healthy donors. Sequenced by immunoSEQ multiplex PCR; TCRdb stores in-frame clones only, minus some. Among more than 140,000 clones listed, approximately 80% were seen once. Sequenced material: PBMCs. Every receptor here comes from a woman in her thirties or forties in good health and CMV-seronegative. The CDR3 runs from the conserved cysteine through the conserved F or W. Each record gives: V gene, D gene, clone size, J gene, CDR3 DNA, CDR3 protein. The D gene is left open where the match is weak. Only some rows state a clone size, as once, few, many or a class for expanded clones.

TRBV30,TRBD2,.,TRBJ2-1,TGTGCCTTGGAGCTAGCGGGAGATAATGAGCAGTTCTTC,CALELAGDNEQFF
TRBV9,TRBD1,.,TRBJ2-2,TGTGCCAGCAGCGTAGATGTCAGGGGGCCTTCGTTCGACACCGGGGAGCTGTTTTTT,CASSVDVRGPSFDTGELFF
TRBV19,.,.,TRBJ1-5,TGTGCCAGTAGTATAGATCATCGCAATCAGCCCCAGCATTTT,CASSIDHRNQPQHF
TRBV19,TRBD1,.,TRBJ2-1,TGTGCCAGTAGTGCAGGGGGCTATGAGCAGTTCTTC,CASSAGGYEQFF
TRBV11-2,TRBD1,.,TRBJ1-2,TGTGCCAGCAGCTTAGATTCAGGGGGAGGTGGCTACACCTTC,CASSLDSGGGGYTF
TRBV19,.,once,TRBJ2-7,TGTGCCAGTTCCCGCGTGCCTTGCGAGCAGTACTTC,CASSRVPCEQYF
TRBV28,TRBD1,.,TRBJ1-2,TGTGCCAGCAGCCCGGGACAGGGAAAGGGCTACACCTTC,CASSPGQGKGYTF
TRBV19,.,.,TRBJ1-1,TGTGCCAGTAGTCGACAAATGAACACTGAAGCTTTCTTT,CASSRQMNTEAFF
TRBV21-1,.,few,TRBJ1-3,TGTGCCAGCAGCAAAGAGGACAGGGGACTCTCTGGAAACACCATATATTTT,CASSKEDRGLSGNTIYF
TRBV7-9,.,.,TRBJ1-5,TGTGCCAGCAGCTTAGAGACAGTAAATCAGCCCCAGCATTTT,CASSLETVNQPQHF
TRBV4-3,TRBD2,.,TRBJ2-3,TGCGCCAGCAGCCCTCGACTAGCGGGGCACGCTATATCTAGCACAGATACGCAGTATTTT,CASSPRLAGHAISSTDTQYF
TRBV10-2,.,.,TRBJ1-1,TGCGCCAGCAGTGGAGACACTGAAGCTTTCTTT,CASSGDTEAFF
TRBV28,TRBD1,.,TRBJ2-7,TGTGCCAGCAGTTCCGACGGACAGGGCTACGAGCAGTACTTC,CASSSDGQGYEQYF
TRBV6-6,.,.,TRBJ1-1,TGTGCCAGCAGTTACTCGGCGAACACTGAAGCTTTCTTT,CASSYSANTEAFF
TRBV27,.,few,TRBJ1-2,TGTGCCAGCAGTTTCATCGGCGGATCCTATGGCTACACCTTC,CASSFIGGSYGYTF
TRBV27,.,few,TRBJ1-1,TGTGCCAGCAGTTTTGGAGGGAACACTGAAGCTTTCTTT,CASSFGGNTEAFF
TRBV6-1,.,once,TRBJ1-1,TGTGCCAGCAGTGAAGCGCTTGGCCAACTGAAGCGCACTGAAGCTTTCTTT,CASSEALGQLKRTEAFF
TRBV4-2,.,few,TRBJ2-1,TGTGCCAGCAGCCAAGATCACTCGGCGGGCCCCTACAATGAGCAGTTCTTC,CASSQDHSAGPYNEQFF
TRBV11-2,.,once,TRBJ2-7,TGTGCCAGCATCGCGCCGTTCGGGACCTACGAGCAGTACTTC,CASIAPFGTYEQYF
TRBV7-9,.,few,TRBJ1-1,TGTTCCAGCAGCCCTGGGGCGTGGGAAGCTTTCTTT,CSSSPGAWEAFF
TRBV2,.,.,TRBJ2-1,TGTGCCCACACGCCTCTGGCGGGCGGGGATAGCTCCTACAATGAGCAGTTCTTC,CAHTPLAGGDSSYNEQFF
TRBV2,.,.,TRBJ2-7,TGTGCCAGCAAATTAGCAGAAAGCTCCTACGAGCAGTACTTC,CASKLAESSYEQYF
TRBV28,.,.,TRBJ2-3,TGTGCCAGCAGTCAACTTGATACGCAGTATTTT,CASSQLDTQYF
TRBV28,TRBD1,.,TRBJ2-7,TGTGCCGGACAGACAGGGGGCGACGAGCAGTACTTC,CAGQTGGDEQYF
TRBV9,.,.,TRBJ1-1,TGTGCCAGCAGCGTAGAACCGGGACACAACACTGAAGCTTTCTTT,CASSVEPGHNTEAFF
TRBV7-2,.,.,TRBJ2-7,TGTGCCAGCAGCACCGCAGCGGTCTCCTACGAGCAGTACTTC,CASSTAAVSYEQYF
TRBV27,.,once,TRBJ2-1,TGTGCCAGCAGTTTATCGGAGGCCAGGGGGGACAATGAGCAGTTCTTC,CASSLSEARGDNEQFF
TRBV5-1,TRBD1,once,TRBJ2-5,TGCGCCAGCAGCAGGGACAGTTCCCAGACCCAGTACTTC,CASSRDSSQTQYF
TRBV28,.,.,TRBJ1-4,TGTGCCAGCTGCGGGAGAACCGAAAAACTGTTTTTT,CASCGRTEKLFF
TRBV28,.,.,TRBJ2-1,TGTGCCAGCAGTCCAAACACGATGCAGGGGCGCTCCTACAATGAGCAGTTCTTC,CASSPNTMQGRSYNEQFF
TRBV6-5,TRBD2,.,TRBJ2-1,TGTGCCAGCAGTTACGGGACTAGCGGGACGAATGAGCAGTTCTTC,CASSYGTSGTNEQFF
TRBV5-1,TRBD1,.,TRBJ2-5,TGCGCCAGCAGAGATGGACAGGGCGAAGAGACCCAGTACTTC,CASRDGQGEETQYF
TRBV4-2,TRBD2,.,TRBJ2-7,TGTGCCAGCAGCCAGGCTAGCGGGAGCTCCTACGAGCAGTACTTC,CASSQASGSSYEQYF
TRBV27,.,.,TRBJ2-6,TGTGCCAGCAGTTTTCGGGGGGCAATCTCTGGGGCCAACGTCCTGACTTTC,CASSFRGAISGANVLTF
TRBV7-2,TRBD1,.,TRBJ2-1,TGTGCCAGCAGCTTATCATCGACAGGGGCGGTACACAATGAGCAGTTCTTC,CASSLSSTGAVHNEQFF
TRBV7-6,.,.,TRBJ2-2,TGTGCCAGCAGTGATCAGGGGAACACCGGGGAGCTGTTTTTT,CASSDQGNTGELFF
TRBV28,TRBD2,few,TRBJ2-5,TGTGCCAGCACCAATGCGGGGGGCCGGGAGACCCAGTACTTC,CASTNAGGRETQYF
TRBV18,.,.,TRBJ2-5,TGTGCCAGCTCACCAGGGCTCGAGACCCAGTACTTC,CASSPGLETQYF
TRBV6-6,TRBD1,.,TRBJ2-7,TGTGCCAGCAGTACTGGTCCCGGGACAGGGTACGAGCAGTACTTC,CASSTGPGTGYEQYF
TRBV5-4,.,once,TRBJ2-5,TGTGCCAGCAGCCTGGACAGAACAGGGACCCAGTACTTC,CASSLDRTGTQYF
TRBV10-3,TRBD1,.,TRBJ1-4,TGTGCCATCAGAAATCCTGACAGGGACGGAGAAAAACTGTTTTTT,CAIRNPDRDGEKLFF